A single T cell receptor beta chain is shown here with its context. This clone has just a few counts. Its antigen target is currently unknown. Per-base quality was not reported, and no clone a single base away is much larger than it. The sample belongs to a study of beta chain features in type 1 diabetes (dated by TCRdb to the late 2010s). About the full investigation: No differences in mean age, gender distribution, total cell number or subset yield were found between patients and healthy donors. The study compared the TCRB repertoires of sorted circulating CD4+ T cell subsets in recently diagnosed type 1 diabetes patients with those in matched healthy donors. Regulatory and stem cell-like memory subsets were obtained from only 8 patients and roughly eight healthy donors, while naive and central memory subsets were obtained from all 28 donors. Across all samples, roughly 110,000,000 sorted cells were examined, and cell number per subset correlated strongly with RNA yield.

All of the isolated RNA was reverse transcribed with the High Capacity cDNA Reverse Transcription Kit, so expressed TCRB transcripts were sequenced. Naive, central memory and regulatory T cell samples underwent deep immunoSEQ sequencing, averaging around 3.6 million total reads per sample. After sorted cells were lysed in RLT buffer, RNA was extracted with DNase-treated RNeasy Micro or Mini kits, with the choice depending on cell number. Each cell subset was processed on its own to prevent cross-contamination, while patient and healthy donor samples were processed together. The immunoSEQ multiplex PCR was used to amplify TCRB sequences from cDNA, yielding 87-bp fragments that span the CDR3 region. Amplicons were sequenced on the Illumina HiSeq platform. In the authors' own workflow: PCR bias was computationally corrected using synthetic template baselines, reads within Hamming distance 2 were collapsed, and singletons that could not be merged were discarded. Reads were aligned against IMGT so that V, D and J genes, CDR3 length and insertions or deletions at six rearrangement sites could be assigned. Clonotype counts were normalized to sorted cell number within each subset before computing true diversity and Gini coefficients with the tcR R package. The overlap coefficient, calculated on TCRB nucleotide sequences, was used to quantify repertoire sharing. Not all clones reach the TCRdb copy of this immuneACCESS table, which keeps in-frame sequences only. Checked studies attribute under half of the gap to unresolved V genes and leave the rest unexplained. D and trimming were read from the DNA, whereas the V and J calls and clone size are those reported in that table. This sample gives about 160,000 clones in total; about 8.3% of them show up just once. Approximately 0.56% of the sample lies in the top ten.

A distance of 10 bases separates the germline ends of V and J, which lose 5 bases and 5 bases respectively. Measured from the cysteine to the phenylalanine, the CDR3 is 13 residues long. The entry retains the CDR3 DNA only, 39 bases that are in frame from base 1. As encoded in the germline V gene, CDR1 is SGHTA while CDR2 is FQGTGA. The study at large found these results: The naive, central memory and regulatory TCRB repertoires appeared to resemble one another more closely among patients than among healthy donors. Because cDNA rather than genomic DNA was sequenced, highly expressing activated cells could have been over-represented, although no difference in activation and CD3 levels was found between groups. PCR may preferentially amplify shorter templates, but because patient and control samples were amplified and corrected together, any resulting skew would affect both groups equally. In all four CD4+ subsets, TCRB CDR3 length was moderately but significantly shorter in type 1 diabetes patients. Patients with type 1 diabetes made fewer insertions and deleted more nucleotides at VDJ recombination sites, implying thymic rearrangement abnormalities. Only small numbers of individuals were included in the HLA sub-analyses, which left unresolved whether HLA type had any influence on TCRB rearrangement.

From each donor, a single peripheral blood sample of about 120 mL on average was drawn into heparinised tubes. Using a panel that included CD45RO, CCR7, CD25, CD127, CD95 and CD27, naive, central memory, regulatory and stem cell-like memory CD4+ T cells were sorted on a BD FACSAria II. Purity was above 98% for every sorted population. PBMCs were isolated right away by Lymphoprep density gradient centrifugation and were stained directly, without culture. Samples were stained and sorted in pairs, with one healthy donor and one patient per experiment, so that batch effects were minimized. The chain uses TRBV7-3 and TRBJ1-5; a confident D gene designation cannot be given. The TCR was taken from a woman aged 18-35 years with type 1 diabetes. Material: central memory CD4+ T cells from blood. The CDR3 corresponds to CASSPGIDQPQHF. The base sequence is TGTGCCAGCAGCCCGGGGATCGATCAGCCCCAGCATTTT.